This T cell receptor (beta chain) comes out of a study of cytomegalovirus exposure and HLA in healthy donors (TCRdb year 2017). Regarding the complete study: An earlier analysis of several hundred of the donors reported more than 250 Gb of sequence data and 100 million to 140 million unique TCR beta sequences from roughly 200 million T cells. An earlier analysis of around 580 of the donors used high-throughput TCR beta sequencing to judge whether each TCR beta V gene segment behaved as functional or pseudogenic. An early release that covered more than 550 HLA-typed donors contained around 300 gigabases of sequencing data and 65 million to 100 million unique TCR sequences. Using immunosequencing, the study profiled T cell repertoires from 666 subjects and related those repertoires to cytomegalovirus serostatus. Among under 450 genotyped donors of the cohort, an average of around 240,000 unique TCR beta nucleotide sequences were sequenced per donor, roughly a sixth of them non-productive. A later genetic analysis took genome-wide SNP genotypes for about 65% of the 666 donors and used that subset as a discovery cohort. To predict cytomegalovirus infection status, the study combined high-throughput TCR immunosequencing, statistical association of individual TCRs with disease status, and machine learning. The later analysis used no new phenotypic data to find candidate immune exposures, relying instead on TCR beta sequences and their occurrence across donors. Every repertoire in the discovery cohort had been generated on one and the same sequencing platform. The number of donors typed differed by locus, with about 629-630 for A, B, C, DRB1 and DQB1, roughly 550 for DQA1, 600 to 610 for DPA1, and 400 to 490 for DPB1. The study was designed to test whether signatures of past pathogen exposure could be identified by cataloging public T cell receptors. Donor age, sex, ethnicity and CMV serostatus were collected together with the repertoire data. Of the approximately 400 genotyped donors, less than 90% were placed in the genetic ancestry cluster associated with self-reported Caucasian donors. To study patterns of TCR occurrence, a later analysis re-analyzed previously published TCR beta repertoires from just over 650 donors and added high-resolution HLA genotyping. HLA typing included class I and class II loci at four-digit resolution. Because of strong linkage in the cohort, 5 or 6 DR-DQ haplotypes were treated as single units for association and clustering. In addition to the first cohort of 650 to 750 subjects, a separate validation cohort of approximately 120 different subjects was used. Findings and caveats that apply to the study as a whole: Because HLA typing was missing for some donors at each locus, association tests included only the typed subset. Most TCR sequences were seen in very few donors, while some public TCRs were found in many individuals. Most CMV-associated TCR beta chains appeared to be HLA-restricted in a later analysis, and the HLA associations seemed to be driven largely by CMV exposure. Cytomegalovirus status was reported to be diagnosed by the classifier with high specificity and sensitivity in both the original and validation cohorts. Assigning TCR associations to individual alleles was difficult when HLA alleles, especially DR and DQ, strongly co-occurred. A cluster of highly shared sequence variants was judged likely to be a technical artifact of the sequencing pipeline. In this cohort, only TCR beta chains were sequenced, and detectable features were limited by the absence of alpha or paired-chain data. Sequencing depth was assumed to be roughly uniform across donors in the presence/absence analyses, though that assumption may not hold. In a later analysis, HLA-associated TCR beta chains showed more clonal expansion and lower generation probabilities than non-associated chains that were equally common. A further reported finding was that TCR beta sequences accurately predicted the HLA-A and HLA-B alleles for most subjects in the first cohort. According to a later genetic analysis, donors in an Asian-associated ancestry cluster had fewer N-insertions in productive TCRs than the approximately 650-donor mean. Because counts were too low, some 17 rarely observed V segments, including chromosome 9 orphons, were left out of the earlier analysis of about 500 of the donors. An earlier analysis of around 540 of the donors showed that most TCR beta V segments appeared in productive rearrangements either about 87% or about 30% of the time, which broadly matched IMGT annotations. Several of the top co-occurrence clusters appeared to be linked to parvovirus B19, influenza, CMV and Epstein-Barr virus, according to a later analysis. The study listed 150 to 200 TCR beta chains as associated with cytomegalovirus. Specific HLA alleles were associated with over 15,000 TCR beta sequences at a false discovery rate of 0.05 in a later analysis. Some IMGT-functional V segments, including TRBV6-2 and TRBV6-3, could not be told apart with the 87-base-pair reads, so those segments were excluded. In vitro tests confirmed that a few of the cytomegalovirus-associated TCR beta chains recognize cytomegalovirus antigens. Correlated functional status among segregating V segments might reflect linkage disequilibrium, but an unknown experimental factor could not be ruled out. Immune exposure information for the cohort was limited to CMV serostatus. According to a later analysis, TCR association rates differed among HLA loci, with DRB1 alleles showing the most associated TCRs and HLA-C alleles showing the fewest. According to the authors, the approach could potentially be generalized to other disease states and immunological phenotypes. A later genetic analysis associated a missense DCLRE1C variant with V-gene and J-gene trimming of TCR beta chains, and an independent cohort replicated the association.

Germline trimming amounts to 5 bases on V and 8 bases on J, with 8 as the count of junction bases outside the gene matches. Taken from cysteine to phenylalanine, the CDR3 has 14 residues. Only CDR3 DNA is held: 42 bases, read in frame from base 1. Based on the germline V gene, the CDR1 and CDR2 sequences are MNHNS and SASEGT. In total, about 650 healthy bone marrow donors made up the cohort. At the time of sampling, every cohort member was nominally healthy, though immune exposures that went unrecorded were likely present. The donor was CMV seropositive and was included in the group of 270 or so seropositive cohort members. A peripheral blood sample was collected from each donor, and TCR beta sequencing was performed on peripheral blood mononuclear cells. Genomic DNA was extracted from the blood cell samples with the Qiagen DNeasy Blood Extraction Kit. With respect to this clone: This clone's antigen is unknown. No much larger clone is present one base from it, and per-base qualities are unavailable.

Libraries came from the immunoSEQ multiplex PCR assay. The multiplex PCR relied on a mix of 60 forward primers for TCR Vbeta segments and 13 reverse primers for TCR Jbeta segments. The CDR3 region of rearranged TCR beta genes was amplified from genomic DNA by a multiplex PCR assay. Amplified TCR beta libraries were sequenced as 87-base-pair reads on the Illumina HiSeq System. Per the source publication's procedure: In a later analysis, roughly 80 million unique TCR beta chains were counted across the roughly 610 repertoires, and about 9.9 million of these chains were shared by at least two donors. Raw reads were error-corrected and collapsed into unique sequences by a nearest-neighbor algorithm in which closely related sequences were merged to remove PCR and sequencing errors. V, D and J gene segments were assigned by aligning CDR3 sequences to IMGT reference sequences. Each retained sequence needed at least a six-nucleotide match to both a V gene segment and a J gene segment. A rearrangement counted as productive if the CDR3 had no stop codons and remained in frame with V and J, and every other rearrangement counted as non-productive. CDR3 was defined by IMGT convention, running from the second conserved V-encoded cysteine to the conserved J-encoded phenylalanine. In an earlier analysis of roughly 580 of the donors, sequences lacking an unambiguous match to a single V gene segment were excluded. An earlier analysis of roughly 590 of the donors called V segments functional above 56.7% productive rearrangements and segregating when the between-donor standard deviation exceeded 5%. A statistical classification framework was built for diagnosing cytomegalovirus status from the catalog of TCR beta chain sequences. In a later analysis, V and J genes were assigned by comparing TCR nucleotide sequences against IMGT/GENE-DB human TR gene sequences. In a later analysis, CDR3 sequences and most-parsimonious VDJ recombination scenarios were assigned using the TCRdist pipeline. In a later analysis, each TCR beta chain was defined by its CDR3 amino acid sequence together with its V-gene family, and reads lacking a unique V-gene family were excluded. In a later analysis, fewer than 650 highly shared, low-generation-probability nucleotide sequences were removed to address suspected cross-contamination and a sequencing artifact. A later analysis calculated a clonal expansion index for each public chain from normalized within-repertoire ranks of inferred template counts. Generation probabilities in a later analysis came from a VDJ recombination model fitted to out-of-frame rearrangements, and those results were checked against IGoR. In a later analysis, TCR-TCR, TCR-HLA and TCR-CMV co-occurrence was scored with hypergeometric tests, and a repertoire-size bias correction was applied to TCR pairs. A later analysis estimated false discovery rates by permuting HLA or CMV assignments 20 times. In a later analysis, co-occurring TCRs were grouped using DBSCAN, with TCRdist sequence similarity added in when clustering inside HLA-allele-positive subsets. For co-occurrence clustering, repertoires with fewer than 30,000 or more than 120,000 public chains were excluded, along with roughly 5 repertoires with anomalous nucleotide sharing. Here the immuneACCESS table is served through TCRdb, limited to in-frame sequences with V and J called. Missing clones are a known gap in these copies; in checked studies unresolved V genes cover under half, and the rest lacks a known reason. The V and J calls and the clone size are those of that table, but D and trimming were determined from the DNA. Within this sample are around 150,000 clones, with about three quarters of them counted one time only. The top ten clones comprise approximately 3.9% of the sample.

This TCR was sampled from a man over 45 in good health and CMV-seropositive. The sequencing input was PBMCs. Rearrangement joined TRBV6-1 to TRBJ2-2, and 7 bases in between align with TRBD1. The CDR3 protein sequence reads: CASSFRQGSGELFF. DNA sequence: TGTGCCAGCAGTTTTCGACAGGGAAGTGGGGAGCTGTTTTTT.